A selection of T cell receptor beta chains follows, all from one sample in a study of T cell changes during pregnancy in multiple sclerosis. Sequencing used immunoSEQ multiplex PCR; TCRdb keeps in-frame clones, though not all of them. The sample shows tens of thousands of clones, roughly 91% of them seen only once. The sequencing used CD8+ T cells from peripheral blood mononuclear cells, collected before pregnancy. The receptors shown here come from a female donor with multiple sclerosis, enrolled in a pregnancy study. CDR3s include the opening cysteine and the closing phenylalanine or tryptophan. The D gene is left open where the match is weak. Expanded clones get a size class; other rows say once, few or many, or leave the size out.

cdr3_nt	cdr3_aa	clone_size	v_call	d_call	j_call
TGTGCCAGCAGTTTCTCGGCCGGGACAGCCTACAATGAGCAGTTCTTC	CASSFSAGTAYNEQFF	.	TRBV27	TRBD1	TRBJ2-1
TGTGCCAGCAGCCTTACAGCGGTCTCCTACGAGCAGTACTTC	CASSLTAVSYEQYF	.	TRBV27	.	TRBJ2-7
TGTGCCAGCAGCCCGGGGGACGGGGCCTACGAGCAGTACTTC	CASSPGDGAYEQYF	.	TRBV11-2	.	TRBJ2-7
TGTGCCGTTGGAGGACGGGTCTACTATGGCTACACCTTC	CAVGGRVYYGYTF	.	TRBV2	.	TRBJ1-2
TGCAGCGTTGAAGATCCCCCGAATTGGCTAGCTAACTATGGCTACACCTTC	CSVEDPPNWLANYGYTF	.	TRBV29-1	.	TRBJ1-2
TGTGCCAGCAGTTACGGTAGCGGCTACGAGCAGTACTTC	CASSYGSGYEQYF	.	TRBV6-5	.	TRBJ2-7
TGTGCCAGCAGTGAAGAAGAGGGGACAGGGAGCGGGGAGCTGTTTTTT	CASSEEEGTGSGELFF	many	TRBV6-1	TRBD1	TRBJ2-2
TGTGCCAGCAGGCCGGGACAGGCAAACTCTGGGGCCAACGTCCTGACTTTC	CASRPGQANSGANVLTF	.	TRBV7-9	TRBD1	TRBJ2-6
TGCGCCAGCAGCCGCGGACTAGCGAACACCGGGGAGCTGTTTTTT	CASSRGLANTGELFF	once	TRBV4-3	TRBD2	TRBJ2-2
TGTGCCAGCAGCGTTCGCGGGACAGGGGTGATCGACGAGCAGTACTTC	CASSVRGTGVIDEQYF	.	TRBV9	TRBD1	TRBJ2-7
TGTGCCAGCAGCTTAGTTACAGGGGTTCAGCCCCAGCATTTT	CASSLVTGVQPQHF	.	TRBV11-3	TRBD1	TRBJ1-5
TGTGCCAGCAGTTTAGGGCCGGGGTCGAGCTCTGGAAACACCATATATTTT	CASSLGPGSSSGNTIYF	.	TRBV27	.	TRBJ1-3
TGCGCCAGCAGTGAGTCGTTGCGGGACCCTAGCACAGATACGCAGTATTTT	CASSESLRDPSTDTQYF	few	TRBV10-2	.	TRBJ2-3
TGTGCCAGCAGTCCCGAGACAGGGGCAGTTCGGCCCCAGCATTTT	CASSPETGAVRPQHF	once	TRBV6-6	TRBD1	TRBJ1-5
TGCGCCAGCAGCCAAGGACAGGGGGGCGCCTACGAGCAGTACTTC	CASSQGQGGAYEQYF	.	TRBV4-1	TRBD1	TRBJ2-7
TGCGCCAGCAGCCATCTCAGGGGGGATAACACTGAAGCTTTCTTT	CASSHLRGDNTEAFF	.	TRBV4-1	TRBD1	TRBJ1-1
TGTGCCAGCAGCCAGATCTCAGGCTACGAGCAGTACTTC	CASSQISGYEQYF	.	TRBV28	.	TRBJ2-7
TGCGCCAGCAGCGCTAGACTAGGGTACGAGCAGTACTTC	CASSARLGYEQYF	.	TRBV5-1	.	TRBJ2-7
TGTGCCAGCGGGGGAGGGGCCACCTACAATGAGCAGTTCTTC	CASGGGATYNEQFF	.	TRBV5-6	TRBD2	TRBJ2-1